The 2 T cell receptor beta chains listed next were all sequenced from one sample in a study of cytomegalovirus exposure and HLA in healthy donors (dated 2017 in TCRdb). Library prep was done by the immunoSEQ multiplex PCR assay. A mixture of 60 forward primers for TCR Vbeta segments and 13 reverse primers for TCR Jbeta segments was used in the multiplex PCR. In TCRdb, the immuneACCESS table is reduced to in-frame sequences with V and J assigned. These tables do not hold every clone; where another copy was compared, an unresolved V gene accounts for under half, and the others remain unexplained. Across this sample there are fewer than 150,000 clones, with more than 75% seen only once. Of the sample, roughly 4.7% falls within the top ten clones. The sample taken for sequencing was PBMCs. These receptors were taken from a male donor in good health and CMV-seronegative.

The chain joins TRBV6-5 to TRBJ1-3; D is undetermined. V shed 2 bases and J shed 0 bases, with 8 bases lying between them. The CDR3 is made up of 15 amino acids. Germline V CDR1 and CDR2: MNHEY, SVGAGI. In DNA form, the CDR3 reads TGTGCCAGCAGTTACGACACTAGCTCTGGAAACACCATATATTTT. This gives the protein CASSYDTSSGNTIYF.

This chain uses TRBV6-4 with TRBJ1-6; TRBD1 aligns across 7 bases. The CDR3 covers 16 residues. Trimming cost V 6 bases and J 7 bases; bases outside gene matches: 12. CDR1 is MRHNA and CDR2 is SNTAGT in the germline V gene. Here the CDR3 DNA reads TGTGCCAGCAGAGATTTCGACAGGGATACAAATTCACCCCTCCACTTT. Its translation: CASRDFDRDTNSPLHF.